This TCR beta chain was profiled in a study of T-cell memory formation after mild COVID-19. Study summary: Among the donors, TCR clusters were largely specific to each donor.

This clonotype has only a few counts. Its target is unknown. Findings and caveats of the study: Cross-reactive memory appears to have joined, as suggested by some responding clones showing up in pre-infection memory.

After 5'RACE with constant-segment primers, TCR alpha and TCR beta cDNA libraries carrying sample barcodes and UMIs were obtained. Via MiXCR, TCRdb re-called the 5' RACE reads, giving one row per CDR3 protein. The data show approximately 250,000 distinct CDR3 sequences, 15% to 20% seen once. Per germline, CDR1 MNHNS and CDR2 SASEGT. CDR3 length: 14 amino acids. V lost 4 bases and J 8 bases, leaving 17 bases between the germline ends. The chain links TRBV6-1 to TRBJ1-2; possibly TRBD1 for D (5 bases). The receptor was derived from a man between 18 and 29 years old who had mild COVID-19 (a few samples of this study predate the infection). Cell type and time point are not known. The source material was PBMCs or a T cell subset sorted from them (not recorded which). The CDR3 DNA is TGTGCCAGCAGTGGAGGTGCCGGGGACGGGGGCTACACCTTC. This gives the protein CASSGGAGDGGYTF.